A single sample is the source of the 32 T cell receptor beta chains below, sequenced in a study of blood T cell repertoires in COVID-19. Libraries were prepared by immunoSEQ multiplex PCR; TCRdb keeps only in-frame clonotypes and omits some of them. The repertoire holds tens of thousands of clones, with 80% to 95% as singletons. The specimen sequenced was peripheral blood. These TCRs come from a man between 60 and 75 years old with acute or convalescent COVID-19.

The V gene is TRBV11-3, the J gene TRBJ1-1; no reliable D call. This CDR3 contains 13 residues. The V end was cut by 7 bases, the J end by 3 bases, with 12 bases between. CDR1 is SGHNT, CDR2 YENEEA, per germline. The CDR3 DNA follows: TGTGCCAGCATTGTCGGGGTGGACACTGAAGCTTTCTTT. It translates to CASIVGVDTEAFF.

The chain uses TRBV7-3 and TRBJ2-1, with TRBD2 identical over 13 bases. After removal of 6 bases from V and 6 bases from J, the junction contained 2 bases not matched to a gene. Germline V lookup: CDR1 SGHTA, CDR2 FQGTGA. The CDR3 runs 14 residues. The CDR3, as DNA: TGTGCCAGCAGTTGGACTAGCGGGAGCAATGAGCAGTTCTTC. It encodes CASSWTSGSNEQFF.

This CDR3 is CASSLAGFGGRTTDTQYF. CDR3 in DNA: TGTGCCAGCAGCTTGGCTGGGTTCGGCGGGAGGACCACAGATACGCAGTATTTT. The rearrangement links TRBV5-6 to TRBJ2-3, with TRBD2 matching 8 bases. J was trimmed by 2 bases and V by 0 bases; bases with no gene match: 11. Germline CDR1 reads SGHDT; CDR2 reads YYEEEE. This CDR3 region has 18 residues.

For the CDR3, the DNA is TGCGCCAGCAGCTTGTATACAGGGTGGGCAGATACGCAGTATTTT. The encoded protein is CASSLYTGWADTQYF. The chain employs TRBV5-1 and TRBJ2-3, with a tentative D call TRBD1 (6 bases). Looked up from germline, CDR1 is SGHRS and CDR2 is YFSETQ. V dropped 1 base and J dropped 4 bases, with 13 bases sitting between them. The CDR3 has 15 amino acids.

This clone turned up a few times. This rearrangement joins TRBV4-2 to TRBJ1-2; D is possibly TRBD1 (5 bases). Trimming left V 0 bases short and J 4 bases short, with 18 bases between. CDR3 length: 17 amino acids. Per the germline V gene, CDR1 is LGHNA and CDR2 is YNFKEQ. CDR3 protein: CASSQEFRAGVSYGYTF. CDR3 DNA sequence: TGTGCCAGCAGCCAAGAGTTCAGGGCAGGAGTGTCCTATGGCTACACCTTC.

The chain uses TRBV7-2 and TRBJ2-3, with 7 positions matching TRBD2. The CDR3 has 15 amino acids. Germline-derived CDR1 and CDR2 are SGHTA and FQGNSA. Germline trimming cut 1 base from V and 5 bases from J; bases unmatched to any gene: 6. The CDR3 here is CASSLVASGKDTQYF. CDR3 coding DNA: TGTGCCAGCAGCTTAGTGGCTAGCGGAAAAGATACGCAGTATTTT.

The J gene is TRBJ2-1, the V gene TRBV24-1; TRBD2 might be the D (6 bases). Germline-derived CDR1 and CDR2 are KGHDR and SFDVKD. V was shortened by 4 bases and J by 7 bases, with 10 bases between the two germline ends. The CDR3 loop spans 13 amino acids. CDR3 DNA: TGTGCCACCAGTGACGGGGCGGGGAATGAGCAGTTCTTC. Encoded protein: CATSDGAGNEQFF.

The CDR3 region is CASTGGTYEQYF. CDR3 sequence (DNA): TGTGCCAGCACGGGTGGCACCTACGAGCAGTACTTC. The V call is TRBV2, the J call TRBJ2-7; D uncertain. Germline assignment: CDR1 SNHLY and CDR2 FYNNEI. V was clipped by 7 bases and J by 2 bases, with 9 bases between them. The CDR3 sequence is 12 residues long. Variable domain in full (rest from reference TRBV2 and TRBJ2-7): EPEVTQTPSHQVTQMGQEVILRCVPISNHLYFYWYRQILGQKVEFLVSFYNNEISEKSEIFDDQFSVERPDGSNFTLKIRSTKLEDSAMYFCASTGGTYEQYFGPGTRLTVT.

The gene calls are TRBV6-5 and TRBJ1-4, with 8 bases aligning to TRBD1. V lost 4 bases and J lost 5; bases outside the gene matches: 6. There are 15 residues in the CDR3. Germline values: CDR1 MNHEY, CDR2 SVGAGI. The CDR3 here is CASSSSQGANEKLFF. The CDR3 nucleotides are TGTGCCAGCAGTTCCTCTCAGGGGGCCAATGAAAAACTGTTTTTT.

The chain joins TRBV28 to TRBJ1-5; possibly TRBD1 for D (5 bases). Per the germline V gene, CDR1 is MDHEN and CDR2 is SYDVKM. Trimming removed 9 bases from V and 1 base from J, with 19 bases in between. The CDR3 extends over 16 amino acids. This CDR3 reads CASARRGGGSNQPQHF. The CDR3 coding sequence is TGTGCCAGTGCGCGGAGGGGAGGAGGCAGCAATCAGCCCCAGCATTTT.

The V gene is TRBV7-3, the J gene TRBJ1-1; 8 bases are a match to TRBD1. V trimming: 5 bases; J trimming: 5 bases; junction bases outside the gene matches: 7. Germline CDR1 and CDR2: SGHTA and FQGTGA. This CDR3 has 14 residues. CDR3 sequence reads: CASSQGAGSTEAFF. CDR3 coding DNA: TGTGCCAGCAGCCAGGGGGCTGGTAGTACTGAAGCTTTCTTT.

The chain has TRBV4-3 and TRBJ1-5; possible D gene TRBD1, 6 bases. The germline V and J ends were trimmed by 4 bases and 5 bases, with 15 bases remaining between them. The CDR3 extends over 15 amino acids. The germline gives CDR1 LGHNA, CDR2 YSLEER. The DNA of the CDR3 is TGCGCCAGCAGCCGCTCACAGGGTAGGGATCAGCCCCAGCATTTT. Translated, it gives CASSRSQGRDQPQHF.

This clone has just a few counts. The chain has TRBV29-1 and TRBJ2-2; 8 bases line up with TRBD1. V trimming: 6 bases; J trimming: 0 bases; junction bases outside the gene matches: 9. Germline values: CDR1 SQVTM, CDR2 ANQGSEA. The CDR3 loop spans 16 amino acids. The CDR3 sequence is CSVAIGQGANTGELFF. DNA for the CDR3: TGCAGCGTCGCAATTGGACAGGGCGCGAACACCGGGGAGCTGTTTTTT.

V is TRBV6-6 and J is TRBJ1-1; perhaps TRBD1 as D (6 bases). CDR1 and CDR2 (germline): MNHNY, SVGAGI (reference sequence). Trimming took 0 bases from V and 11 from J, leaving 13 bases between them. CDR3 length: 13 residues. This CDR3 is CASSYSNRDLAFF. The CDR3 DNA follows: TGTGCCAGCAGTTACTCGAACAGGGACCTGGCTTTCTTT.

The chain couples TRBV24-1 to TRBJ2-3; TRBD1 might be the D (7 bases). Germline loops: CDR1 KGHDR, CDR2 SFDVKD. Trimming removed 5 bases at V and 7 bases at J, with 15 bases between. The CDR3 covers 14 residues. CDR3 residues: CATSGGQGGNTQYF. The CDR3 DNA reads TGTGCCACCAGTGGAGGGCAGGGGGGTAATACGCAGTATTTT.

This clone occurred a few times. The CDR3 DNA is TGTGCCAGCAGCGCAACAGGGGGTAACACTGAAGCTTTCTTT. Protein sequence: CASSATGGNTEAFF. The chain recombines TRBV7-3 with TRBJ1-1; 8 bases are a match to TRBD1. J lost 2 bases, V lost 5 bases, and 4 bases had no gene match. The CDR3 is 14 amino acids. From germline, CDR1 is SGHTA and CDR2 FQGTGA. The complete variable domain, with remaining parts taken from reference TRBV7-3 and TRBJ1-1, reads GAGVSQTPSNKVTEKGKYVELRCDPISGHTALYWYRQSLGQGPEFLIYFQGTGAADDSGLPNDRFFAVRPEGSVSTLKIQRTERGDSAVYLCASSATGGNTEAFFGQGTRLTVV.

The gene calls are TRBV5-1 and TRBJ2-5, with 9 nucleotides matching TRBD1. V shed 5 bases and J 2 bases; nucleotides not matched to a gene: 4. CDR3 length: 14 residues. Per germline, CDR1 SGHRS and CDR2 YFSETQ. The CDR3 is CASRIGTGQETQYF. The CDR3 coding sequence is TGCGCCAGCAGGATTGGGACAGGGCAAGAGACCCAGTACTTC.

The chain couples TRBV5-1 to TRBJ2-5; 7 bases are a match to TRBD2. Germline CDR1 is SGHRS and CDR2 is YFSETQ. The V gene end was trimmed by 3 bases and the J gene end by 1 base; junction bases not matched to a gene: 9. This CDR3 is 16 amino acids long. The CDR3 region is CASSSKAGRPQETQYF. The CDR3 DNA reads TGCGCCAGCAGCTCTAAAGCGGGGCGGCCCCAAGAGACCCAGTACTTC.

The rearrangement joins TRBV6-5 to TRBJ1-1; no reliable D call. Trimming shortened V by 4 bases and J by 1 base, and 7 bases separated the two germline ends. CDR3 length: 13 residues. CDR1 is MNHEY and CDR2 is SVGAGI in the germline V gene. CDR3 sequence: CASSSEANTEAFF. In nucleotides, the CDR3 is TGTGCCAGCAGTTCCGAGGCGAACACTGAAGCTTTCTTT.

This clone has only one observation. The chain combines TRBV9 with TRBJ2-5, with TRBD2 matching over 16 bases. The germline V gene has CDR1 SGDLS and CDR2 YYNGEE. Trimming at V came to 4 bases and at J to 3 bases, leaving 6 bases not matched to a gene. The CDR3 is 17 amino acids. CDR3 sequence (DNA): TGTGCCAGCAGCCCGGGGGGGACTAGCGGGAGGGAAGAGACCCAGTACTTC. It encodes CASSPGGTSGREETQYF.

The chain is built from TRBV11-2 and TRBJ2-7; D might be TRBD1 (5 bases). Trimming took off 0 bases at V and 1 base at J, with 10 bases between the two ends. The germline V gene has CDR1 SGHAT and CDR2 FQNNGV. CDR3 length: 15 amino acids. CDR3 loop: CASSLDSQGSYEQYF. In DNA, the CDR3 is TGTGCCAGCAGCTTAGATTCGCAGGGATCCTACGAGCAGTACTTC.

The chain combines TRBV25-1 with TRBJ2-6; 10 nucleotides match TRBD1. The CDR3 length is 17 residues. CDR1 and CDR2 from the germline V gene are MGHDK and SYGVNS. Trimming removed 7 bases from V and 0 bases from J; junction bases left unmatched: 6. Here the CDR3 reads CASTSDRGLSGANVLTF. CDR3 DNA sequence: TGTGCCAGCACTTCCGACAGGGGGCTCTCTGGGGCCAACGTCCTGACTTTC.

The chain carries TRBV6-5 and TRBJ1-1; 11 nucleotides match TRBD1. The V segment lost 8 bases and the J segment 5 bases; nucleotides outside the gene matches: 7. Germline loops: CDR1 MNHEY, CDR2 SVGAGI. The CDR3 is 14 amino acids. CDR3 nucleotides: TGTGCCAGCGGCAAAGGACAGGGGGCGACTGAAGCTTTCTTT. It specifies CASGKGQGATEAFF.

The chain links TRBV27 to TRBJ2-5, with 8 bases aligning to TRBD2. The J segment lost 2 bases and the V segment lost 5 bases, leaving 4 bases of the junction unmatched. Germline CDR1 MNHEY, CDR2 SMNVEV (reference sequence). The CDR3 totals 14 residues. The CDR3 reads CASSIIAGQETQYF. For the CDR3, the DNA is TGTGCCAGCAGTATAATAGCGGGGCAAGAGACCCAGTACTTC.

CDR3 bases: TGTGCCAGCACCTCCCTTAACACTGAAGCTTTCTTT. Amino acid sequence: CASTSLNTEAFF. The chain combines TRBV12-3 or TRBV12-4 with TRBJ1-1; no clear D gene. Trimming pared 7 bases from V and 2 bases from J, leaving 8 bases between. CDR3 length: 12 residues.

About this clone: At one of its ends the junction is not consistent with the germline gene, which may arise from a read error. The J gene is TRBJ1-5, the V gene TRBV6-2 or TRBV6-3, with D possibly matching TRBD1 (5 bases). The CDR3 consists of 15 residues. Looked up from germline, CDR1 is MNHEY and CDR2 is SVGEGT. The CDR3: CASSDSGGGNQPQHF. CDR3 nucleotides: TGTGCCAGCAGTGACTCTGGGGGGGGCAATCAGCCCCAGCATTTT.

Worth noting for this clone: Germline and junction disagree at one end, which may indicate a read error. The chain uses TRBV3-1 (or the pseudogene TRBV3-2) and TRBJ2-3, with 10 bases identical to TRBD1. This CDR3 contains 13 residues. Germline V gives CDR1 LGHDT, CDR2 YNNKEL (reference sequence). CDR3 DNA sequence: TGTGCCAGCAGCCTTTCGGACAGGGGGAAATGGGATTTT. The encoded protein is CASSLSDRGKWDF.

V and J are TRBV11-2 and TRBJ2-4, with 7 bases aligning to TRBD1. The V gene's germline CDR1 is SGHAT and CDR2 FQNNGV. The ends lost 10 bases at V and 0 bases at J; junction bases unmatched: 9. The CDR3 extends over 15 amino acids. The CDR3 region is CATQGVSKAKNIQYF. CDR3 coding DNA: TGTGCCACCCAGGGGGTGTCCAAAGCCAAAAACATTCAGTACTTC.

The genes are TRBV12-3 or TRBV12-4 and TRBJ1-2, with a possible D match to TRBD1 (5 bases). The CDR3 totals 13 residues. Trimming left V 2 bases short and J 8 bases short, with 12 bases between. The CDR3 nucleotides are TGTGCCAGCAGTTTAAGGCAGGACACCGGCTACACCTTC. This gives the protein CASSLRQDTGYTF.

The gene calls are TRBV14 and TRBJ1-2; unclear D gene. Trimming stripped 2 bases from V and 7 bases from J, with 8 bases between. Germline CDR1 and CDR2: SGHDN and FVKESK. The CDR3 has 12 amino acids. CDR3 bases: TGTGCCAGCAGCCAAAACGCGGTTGGCTACACCTTC. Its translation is CASSQNAVGYTF.

CDR3 loop: CASSSGQGVRESEKLFF. The CDR3 nucleotides read TGTGCCAGCAGTTCCGGACAGGGTGTTCGGGAGAGTGAAAAACTGTTTTTT. This sequence joins TRBV27 and TRBJ1-4, with 8 bases fitting TRBD1. This CDR3 spans 17 amino acids. Germline CDR1 MNHEY, CDR2 SMNVEV (reference sequence). The ends lost 4 bases at V and 7 bases at J; junction bases unmatched: 14.

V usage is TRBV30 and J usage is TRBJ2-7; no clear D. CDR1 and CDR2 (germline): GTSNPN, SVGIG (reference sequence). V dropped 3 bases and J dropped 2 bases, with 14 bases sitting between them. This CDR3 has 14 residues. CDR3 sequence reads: CAWRRGSPAYEQYF. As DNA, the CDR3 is TGTGCCTGGAGGAGAGGTAGTCCTGCCTACGAGCAGTACTTC.